The next 19 T cell receptor beta chains were all read from a single sample in a study of cytomegalovirus exposure and HLA in healthy donors. The PCR had 60 Vbeta and 13 Jbeta primers. Here immunoSEQ multiplex PCR was the method, and the copy in TCRdb shows in-frame clones only, minus some. In all, the sample yields 100,000 to 150,000 clones. The specimen sequenced was PBMCs. These TCRs come from a woman in her thirties or forties in good health and CMV-seropositive.

This chain uses TRBV5-1 with TRBJ2-5; 9 bases match TRBD2. This CDR3 is 17 amino acids long. Germline V CDR1 and CDR2: SGHRS, YFSETQ. V was clipped by 1 base and J by 5 bases; unmatched bases: 12. The CDR3 DNA reads as TGCGCCAGCAGCTTGCACAACCTAGCGGGAAGGAGTGAGACCCAGTACTTC. Translation gives CASSLHNLAGRSETQYF.

The rearrangement links TRBV9 to TRBJ2-1; D possibly corresponds to TRBD2 (7 bases). The V gene lost 4 bases and the J gene lost 2 bases, with 16 bases spanning the gap. CDR3 length: 16 amino acids. Germline loops: CDR1 SGDLS, CDR2 YYNGEE. CDR3 loop: CASSPGGQPPYNEQFF. The CDR3 DNA is TGTGCCAGCAGCCCGGGGGGCCAACCACCCTACAATGAGCAGTTCTTC.

The chain employs TRBV19 and TRBJ2-1, with TRBD2 matching 12 bases. J was trimmed by 9 bases and V by 3 bases; bases with no gene match: 9. The CDR3 is made up of 16 amino acids. The germline gives CDR1 LNHDA, CDR2 SQIVND (reference sequence). The CDR3 region is CASSIPLAGGPGEQFF. The CDR3 nucleotides read TGTGCCAGTAGTATTCCCCTAGCGGGAGGGCCGGGTGAGCAGTTCTTC.

The chain carries TRBV7-3 and TRBJ2-5, with D hard to call. Between the trimmed V and J ends, which lost 2 bases and 5 bases, there was a span of 9 bases. Germline V gene sequence: CDR1 SGHTA, CDR2 FQGTGA. CDR3 length: 13 residues. The CDR3 is CASSLGLGETQYF. The CDR3 DNA sequence: TGTGCCAGCAGCTTAGGCCTCGGGGAGACCCAGTACTTC.

The rearrangement uses TRBV10-3 and TRBJ2-7; D is perhaps TRBD2 (5 bases). Trimming removed 11 bases from V and 0 bases from J, with 14 bases in between. The CDR3 covers 13 residues. The V gene's germline CDR1 is ENHRY and CDR2 SYGVKD. CDR3 bases: TGTGCCGGTTCTCCGGGATTCTCCTACGAGCAGTACTTC. Protein sequence: CAGSPGFSYEQYF.

The chain has TRBV7-2 and TRBJ1-5; 10 bases match TRBD1. This CDR3 region has 18 residues. V trimming: 5 bases; J trimming: 2 bases; junction bases outside the gene matches: 12. The germline V gene encodes CDR1 SGHTA and CDR2 FQGNSA. CDR3 in amino acids: CASSPGTGADRRNQPQHF. The CDR3, as DNA: TGTGCCAGCAGCCCAGGGACAGGGGCAGATAGACGCAATCAGCCCCAGCATTTT.

The J gene is TRBJ2-1, the V gene TRBV7-3; 8 nucleotides line up with TRBD2. J lost 4 bases, V lost 5 bases, and 10 bases had no gene match. This CDR3 region has 16 residues. Germline V CDR1 and CDR2: SGHTA, FQGTGA. CDR3 region: CASSQGPERGYNEQFF. Here the CDR3 DNA reads TGTGCCAGCAGCCAGGGCCCGGAGCGGGGGTACAATGAGCAGTTCTTC.

This chain connects TRBV19 to TRBJ1-4; TRBD1 matches at 9 bases. The trim removed 3 bases at V and 7 bases at J, leaving 6 bases unmatched. CDR1 and CDR2 (germline): LNHDA, SQIVND (reference sequence). The CDR3 length is 15 residues. CDR3 coding DNA: TGTGCCAGTAGTATCACAGGGGGCGGGAGTGAAAAACTGTTTTTT. Its translation is CASSITGGGSEKLFF.

The rearrangement joins TRBV29-1 to TRBJ1-1; 8 bases are a match to TRBD1. V lost 6 bases and J lost 4; bases outside the gene matches: 1. Per the germline V gene, CDR1 is SQVTM and CDR2 is ANQGSEA. The CDR3 is 11 amino acids. Here the CDR3 reads CSVGTGTEAFF. In DNA, the CDR3 is TGCAGCGTCGGGACAGGCACTGAAGCTTTCTTT.

The CDR3 loop is CASSLGHSQETQYF. Written as DNA, the CDR3 is TGTGCCAGCAGCTTAGGCCACTCGCAAGAGACCCAGTACTTC. The V gene is TRBV7-9, the J gene TRBJ2-5; D not resolved. The germline V and J ends were trimmed by 1 base and 2 bases, with 8 bases remaining between them. The CDR3 runs 14 residues. Per germline, CDR1 SEHNR and CDR2 FQNEAQ (reference sequence). Full variable domain (rest looked up from reference TRBV7-9 and TRBJ2-5): DTGVSQNPRHKITKRGQNVTFRCDPISEHNRLYWYRQTLGQGPEFLTYFQNEAQLEKSRLLSDRFSAERPKGSFSTLEIQRTEQGDSAMYLCASSLGHSQETQYFGPGTRLLVL.

The chain couples TRBV10-3 to TRBJ1-4; TRBD1 matches at 7 bases. This CDR3 contains 19 residues. Germline V lookup: CDR1 ENHRY, CDR2 SYGVKD. V lost 2 bases to trimming and J lost 3 bases; unmatched junction nucleotides: 15. For the CDR3, the DNA is TGTGCCATCAGTGAGGACAGGGAAAATGAAGTAAGGGCTAATGAAAAACTGTTTTTT. It codes for CAISEDRENEVRANEKLFF.

The chain carries TRBV28 and TRBJ1-2; 8 bases are shared with TRBD1. This CDR3 is built from 12 residues. Germline V gives CDR1 MDHEN, CDR2 SYDVKM. V lost 5 bases and J lost 8; bases outside the gene matches: 4. The CDR3 here is CASSLRGLGYTF. The DNA of the CDR3 is TGTGCCAGCAGTCTCAGGGGGCTCGGCTACACCTTC.

The chain employs TRBV9 and TRBJ1-3, with a weak D call TRBD1 (6 bases). Germline CDR1 SGDLS, CDR2 YYNGEE. The CDR3 spans 20 residues. The V gene lost 4 bases and the J gene lost 2 bases, with 28 bases spanning the gap. The CDR3 sequence: CASSTQSGATGTKTGNTIYF. The CDR3, as DNA: TGTGCCAGCAGCACACAATCAGGGGCAACCGGGACTAAAACTGGAAACACCATATATTTT.

This chain joins TRBV19 and TRBJ1-2, with D perhaps TRBD1 (6 bases). The length of the CDR3 is 12 residues. The germline CDR1 and CDR2 sequences are LNHDA and SQIVND (reference sequence). Trimming left V 5 bases short and J 7 bases short, with 11 bases between. CDR3: CASSVRGGGYTF. The CDR3 DNA sequence: TGTGCCAGTAGTGTCAGGGGTGGTGGCTACACCTTC.

The rearrangement joins TRBV19 to TRBJ1-1; 9 bases are shared with TRBD1. Germline loops: CDR1 LNHDA, CDR2 SQIVND (reference sequence). This CDR3 comprises 11 residues. V lost 4 bases and J lost 11; bases outside the gene matches: 2. Here the CDR3 reads CASSNGQGAFF. As DNA, the CDR3 is TGTGCCAGTAGTAACGGACAGGGGGCTTTCTTT.

The V gene is TRBV28, the J gene TRBJ1-1; tentative D call: TRBD1 (6 bases). Germline V gives CDR1 MDHEN, CDR2 SYDVKM. The CDR3 contains 12 residues. Deletions cut 1 base from V and 8 bases from J, with 8 bases between. The CDR3 reads CASSLFGGEAFF. Written as DNA, the CDR3 is TGTGCCAGCAGTTTATTTGGGGGCGAAGCTTTCTTT.

V and J are TRBV10-3 and TRBJ1-1; D perhaps matches TRBD1 (6 bases). The CDR3 has 18 amino acids. Germline V gene data show CDR1 as ENHRY and CDR2 as SYGVKD. Trimming shortened V by 6 bases and J by 4 bases, and 27 bases separated the two germline ends. This chain's CDR3 is CAISLVFIGQRDFTEAFF. CDR3 DNA: TGTGCCATCAGCCTAGTTTTTATAGGACAGCGGGATTTCACTGAAGCTTTCTTT.

The V and J genes are TRBV29-1 and TRBJ2-6; D remains unclear. The CDR3 spans 14 residues. Per germline, CDR1 SQVTM and CDR2 ANQGSEA. Trimming took 4 bases from V and 2 from J, leaving 9 bases between them. CDR3 nucleotides: TGCAGCGTTGTATCTGGCACTGGGGCCAACGTCCTGACTTTC. Its translation: CSVVSGTGANVLTF.

Concerning this clone itself: At one of its ends the junction is not consistent with the germline gene, which may arise from a read error. J is TRBJ1-5 and V is TRBV7-8; maybe TRBD2 (7 bases). The J call may be in error: the DNA end matches TRBJ2-3 better. CDR1 SGHVS and CDR2 FQNEAQ come from the germline V gene. The CDR3 totals 15 residues. The CDR3 protein is CAISSGWGGNQPQYF. The DNA of the CDR3 is TGTGCCATCAGCTCAGGGTGGGGGGGCAATCAGCCCCAGTATTTT.